This T cell receptor (beta chain) was observed in a study of CD8+ T cells in alopecia areata. V trimming: 11 bases; J trimming: 6 bases; junction bases outside the gene matches: 7. Per germline, CDR1 SNHLY and CDR2 FYNNEI. The CDR3 runs 11 residues. Sequencing relied on a cDNA template that was reverse transcribed from extracted RNA. The table came from immunoSEQ multiplex PCR; TCRdb's copy has only in-frame clones and leaves some out. The sample consists of roughly 120,000 clones, around 53% of them appearing once. Notes on the study in general: In scalp and blood during tofacitinib, many expanded lesional clones persisted.

As for treatment: oral pan-JAK inhibitor, 5-10 mg twice daily. Turning to this clone: Its antigen is still unknown.

J is TRBJ2-7 and V is TRBV2, with 7 nucleotides matching TRBD1. The TCR sequence derives from a human donor with alopecia areata. Sequences were derived from CD8+ T cells sorted from blood, sampled at week 24, from a patient treated with tofacitinib. CDR3 in amino acids: CAGQEKVEQYF. CDR3 DNA sequence: TGTGCCGGACAGGAGAAGGTCGAGCAGTACTTC.